Sequencing of this T cell receptor beta chain was carried out in a study of cytomegalovirus exposure and HLA in healthy donors. Sequencing was performed with immunoSEQ multiplex PCR; in TCRdb, only in-frame clones are kept and a portion is missing. In the table there are 67,000 or so clones, about 94% of which are singletons. Germline V gene sequence: CDR1 SGHTA, CDR2 FQGTGA. V dropped 2 bases and J dropped 2; count of bases not matched to a gene: 4. CDR3 length: 15 amino acids. The origin of this receptor is a man younger than 35 in good health and CMV-seropositive. Material: PBMCs. This chain links TRBV7-3 with TRBJ2-3; TRBD1 aligns across 7 bases. The CDR3 region is CASSLGTEFTDTQYF. The CDR3 DNA follows: TGTGCCAGCAGCTTAGGGACAGAATTCACAGATACGCAGTATTTT.